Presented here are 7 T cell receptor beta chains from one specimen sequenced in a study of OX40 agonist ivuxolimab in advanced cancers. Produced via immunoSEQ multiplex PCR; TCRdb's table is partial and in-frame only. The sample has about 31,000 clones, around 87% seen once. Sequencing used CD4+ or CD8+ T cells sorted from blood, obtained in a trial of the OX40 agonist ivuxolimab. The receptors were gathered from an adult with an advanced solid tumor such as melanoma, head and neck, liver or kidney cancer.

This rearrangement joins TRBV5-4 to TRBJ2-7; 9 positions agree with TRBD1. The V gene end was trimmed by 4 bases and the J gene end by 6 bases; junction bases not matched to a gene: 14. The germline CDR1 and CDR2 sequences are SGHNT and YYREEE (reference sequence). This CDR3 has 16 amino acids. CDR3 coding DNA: TGTGCCAGCAGCCAAAAGGTCTCGGGACAGGGCATCGAGCAGTACTTC. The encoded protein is CASSQKVSGQGIEQYF.

The CDR3 DNA reads as TGTGCCAGCAGCCAAGATTTGAGGGGACTTACCACCGGGGAGCTGTTTTTT. Amino acids: CASSQDLRGLTTGELFF. This chain joins TRBV4-2 and TRBJ2-2; D perhaps matches TRBD2 (6 bases). Germline CDR1 and CDR2: LGHNA and YNFKEQ. This CDR3 region has 17 residues. Trimming shortened V by 0 bases and J by 4 bases, and 15 bases separated the two germline ends.

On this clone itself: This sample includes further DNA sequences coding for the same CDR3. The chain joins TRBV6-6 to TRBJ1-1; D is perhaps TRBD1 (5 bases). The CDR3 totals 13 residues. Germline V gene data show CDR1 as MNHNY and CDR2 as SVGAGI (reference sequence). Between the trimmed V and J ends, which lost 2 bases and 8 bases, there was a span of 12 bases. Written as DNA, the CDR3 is TGTGCCAGCAGTTACCCGGGGACTCGAGAAGCTTTCTTT. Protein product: CASSYPGTREAFF.

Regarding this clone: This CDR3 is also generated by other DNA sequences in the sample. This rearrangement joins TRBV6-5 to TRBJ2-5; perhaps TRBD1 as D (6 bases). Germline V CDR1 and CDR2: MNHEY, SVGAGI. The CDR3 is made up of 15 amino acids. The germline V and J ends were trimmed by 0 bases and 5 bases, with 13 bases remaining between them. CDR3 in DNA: TGTGCCAGCAGTTACTCGACAGGCGTCGGGGAGACCCAGTACTTC. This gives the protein CASSYSTGVGETQYF.

Here the CDR3 DNA reads TGTGCCAGCAGCCAGCCCGGGGGGGTTTCTTTCTTT. Translating gives CASSQPGGVSFF. The rearrangement joins TRBV14 to TRBJ1-1; tentatively, D is TRBD1 (5 bases). Per germline, CDR1 SGHDN and CDR2 FVKESK. The CDR3 spans 12 residues. Deletions cut 3 bases from V and 12 bases from J, with 14 bases between. Drawing the rest from reference TRBV14 and TRBJ1-1, the complete variable domain is EAGVTQFPSHSVIEKGQTVTLRCDPISGHDNLYWYRRVMGKEIKFLLHFVKESKQDESGMPNNRFLAERTGGTYSTLKVQPAELEDSGVYFCASSQPGGVSFFGQGTRLTVV.

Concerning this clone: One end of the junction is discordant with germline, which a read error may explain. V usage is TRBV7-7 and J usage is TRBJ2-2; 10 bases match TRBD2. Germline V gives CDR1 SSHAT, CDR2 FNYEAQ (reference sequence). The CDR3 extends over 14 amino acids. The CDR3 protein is CASSLAGGAGELFF. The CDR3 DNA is TGTGCTAGCAGCTTAGCGGGGGGAGCCGGGGAGCTGTTTTTT.

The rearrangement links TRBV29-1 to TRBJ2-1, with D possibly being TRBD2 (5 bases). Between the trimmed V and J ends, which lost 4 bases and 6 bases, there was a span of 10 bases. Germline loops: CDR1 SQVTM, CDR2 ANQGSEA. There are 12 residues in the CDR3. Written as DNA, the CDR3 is TGCAGCGTTGGGCTAGCAGGCAATGAGCAGTTCTTC. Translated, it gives CSVGLAGNEQFF.